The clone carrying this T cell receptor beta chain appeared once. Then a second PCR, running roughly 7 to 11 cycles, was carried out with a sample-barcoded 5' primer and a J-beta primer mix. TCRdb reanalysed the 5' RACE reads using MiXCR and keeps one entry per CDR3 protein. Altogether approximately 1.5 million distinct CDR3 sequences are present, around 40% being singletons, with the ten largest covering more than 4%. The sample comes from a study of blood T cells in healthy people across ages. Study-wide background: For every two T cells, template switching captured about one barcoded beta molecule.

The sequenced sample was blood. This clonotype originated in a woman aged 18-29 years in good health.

The CDR3 coding sequence is TGCAGTGCTAGTTTTTGGAACTACGAGCAGTACTTC. Translated: CSASFWNYEQYF. V gene TRBV20-1 combines with J gene TRBJ2-7; D remains ambiguous. Germline V gene sequence: CDR1 DFQATT, CDR2 SNEGSKA (reference sequence). The CDR3 spans 12 residues. Trimming removed 3 bases from V and 3 bases from J, with 9 bases in between.